This TCR beta chain came from a study of cytomegalovirus exposure and HLA in healthy donors. PCR employed 60 Vbeta and 13 Jbeta primers. Produced via immunoSEQ multiplex PCR; TCRdb's table is partial and in-frame only. The table has 180,000 or so clones, 75% to 80% seen once. This cohort consisted of healthy bone marrow donors. This clone was observed a handful of times. Its specificity is not known. Findings and caveats of the study: A likely sequencing artifact accounted for one observed cluster of highly shared sequence variants. At a 0.05 false discovery rate, a later analysis found 16,951 TCR beta sequences to be associated with HLA alleles. Generally TCR sequences proved uncommon, though certain public TCRs appeared in numerous donors.

V was clipped by 7 bases and J by 0 bases; unmatched bases: 2. CDR1 is SGHTA, CDR2 FQGTGA, per germline. CDR3 length: 13 residues. This TCR came from a man aged 35-49 years in good health and CMV-seropositive. The chain is built from TRBV7-3 and TRBJ2-5, with 7 bases fitting TRBD1. The material sequenced was PBMCs. The CDR3 region has the DNA TGTGCCAGCAAGGGACAGTACCAAGAGACCCAGTACTTC. Its translation: CASKGQYQETQYF. The whole variable domain, filled in from reference TRBV7-3 and TRBJ2-5, reads GAGVSQTPSNKVTEKGKYVELRCDPISGHTALYWYRQSLGQGPEFLIYFQGTGAADDSGLPNDRFFAVRPEGSVSTLKIQRTERGDSAVYLCASKGQYQETQYFGPGTRLLVL.